The rows below give T cell receptor beta chains drawn from one sample of a study of technical replicates of blood from several donors. TCRdb's table, derived via immunoSEQ multiplex PCR, lists solely in-frame clones and lacks some. The sample has tens of thousands of clones; just under 95% are singletons. The sample taken for sequencing was T cells isolated from PBMCs. These receptors originate from a human donor in good health. The conserved cysteine and the conserved F or W are not part of the CDR3 here. The D gene is left open where the match is weak.

TRBD2,TRBJ2-5,TRBV12-5,ASGLGRGGTQY
NA,TRBJ2-7,TRBV7-8,ASSPRLAYEQY
TRBD2,TRBJ2-5,TRBV4-1,ASSQEGSAGGPGETQY
TRBD1,TRBJ2-7,TRBV5-1,ASRLNLGQGSYEQY
NA,TRBJ1-4,TRBV30,AWTLGAALASNEKLF
TRBD2,TRBJ2-1,TRBV7-6,ASSLGSGSYPNEQF
NA,TRBJ2-7,TRBV23-1,ASSRTGITYEQY
NA,TRBJ2-3,TRBV29-1,SVTTSVGTDTQY
NA,TRBJ2-1,TRBV9,ASSVVPSSSYNEQF
NA,TRBJ1-2,TRBV4-1,ASSQGASAGYT
NA,TRBJ1-1,TRBV18,ASSPGMEVTEAF
NA,TRBJ2-5,TRBV30,AWTSQGQETQY
NA,TRBJ2-5,TRBV2,ASSLEAETQY
NA,TRBJ2-5,TRBV5-1,ASSSLDTQETQY
TRBD2,TRBJ2-2,TRBV2,ASSREGTGELF
NA,TRBJ1-1,TRBV11-2,ASSLDPRGGWNTEAF
TRBD1,TRBJ2-7,TRBV13,ASSQGTVTYEQY
TRBD1,TRBJ1-1,TRBV19,ASSHGQGGTEAF
NA,TRBJ1-4,TRBV4-1,ASSQVGSGREKLF
TRBD2,TRBJ2-3,TRBV7-7,ASSFGLAGADTQY
NA,TRBJ1-2,TRBV19,ASSIKRTPNYGYT
NA,TRBJ1-2,TRBV30,AWSYRFGYT
NA,TRBJ1-1,TRBV4-1,ASSQDRGVNTEAF
TRBD2,TRBJ2-3,TRBV11-2,ASSLVAGVGETQY
TRBD1,TRBJ2-4,TRBV4-1,ASSQVGQGKNIQY
TRBD2,TRBJ2-7,TRBV5-1,ASSGAGGSKGGYEQY
TRBD1,TRBJ1-3,TRBV6-5,ASGWKGATGNTIY
NA,TRBJ1-3,TRBV19,ASIGGSSGNTIY
NA,TRBJ2-7,TRBV20-1,SATPLNEQY
NA,TRBJ2-7,TRBV6-5,ASRRGPDIYEQY
NA,TRBJ2-7,TRBV5-4,ASSLGSSRGEQY
TRBD2,TRBJ2-1,TRBV10-2,ATPAGVPSNEQF
NA,TRBJ1-1,TRBV7-9,ASSPIGGVATEAF
TRBD1,TRBJ2-7,TRBV28,ASSPGTGPYEQY
TRBD2,TRBJ2-5,TRBV28,ASSFLLGGPETQY
TRBD1,TRBJ2-7,TRBV15,ATSRDRGLGTGGEFSYEQY
TRBD1,TRBJ2-7,TRBV27,ASSSTGQGRDEQY
NA,TRBJ1-1,TRBV19,ASSSGVGTEAF
TRBD1,TRBJ1-1,TRBV4-1,ASSRGQAGTEAF
TRBD2,TRBJ2-7,TRBV18,ASSPLLAGIRWEQY
NA,TRBJ2-2,TRBV12-2,ASRSYIRGRGISNTGELF
TRBD1,TRBJ2-1,TRBV29-1,SVVDRVGPEQF
TRBD2,TRBJ2-2,TRBV28,ASSFVGTSVTGELF
TRBD2,TRBJ2-5,TRBV4-1,ASSHPGTSGGGTQY
NA,TRBJ1-5,TRBV5-1,ASSFESGGNQPQH
TRBD2,TRBJ2-7,TRBV4-2,ASSQGREPYEQY
TRBD2,TRBJ2-7,TRBV5-1,ASSFSGGADYEQY
NA,TRBJ1-5,TRBV16,ASSHSGSYYSNQPQH
NA,TRBJ2-5,TRBV6-5,ASSYSRSRGTQY
TRBD2,TRBJ2-7,TRBV14,ASSQGGLRTSGLTYEQY
TRBD2,TRBJ2-3,TRBV5-6,ASSNGGGVGQY
NA,TRBJ2-2,TRBV19,ASSMGRNTGELF